This T cell receptor beta chain appears in the sequencing data of a study of CD8+ T cells in alopecia areata. Study results and limitations: Scalp lesions, especially in alopecia totalis/universalis, had higher clonality than normal scalp.

CDR1 is MNHEY and CDR2 is SMNVEV in the germline V gene (reference sequence). The CDR3 is 14 residues long. Trimming cost V 2 bases and J 4 bases, with 12 bases left between them. Comment on this clone: As yet, its antigen is unknown.

As the sequencing template, cDNA was produced by extracting RNA and reverse transcribing it. TCRdb keeps only in-frame clones here, not all; method: immunoSEQ multiplex PCR. This table holds a few hundred thousand clones, roughly 56% found once. The source material was CD8+ T cells sorted from blood. This TCR came from a human donor in good health. The chain is built from TRBV27 and TRBJ2-7; perhaps TRBD1 as D (5 bases). The CDR3 region is CASSLIQGRYEQYF. CDR3 coding DNA: TGTGCCAGCAGTTTAATTCAGGGAAGGTACGAGCAGTACTTC.